This T cell receptor (beta chain) was identified during a study of T cell repertoires in cytomegalovirus infection. Study background: Indicated by public TCR beta signatures were CMV infection and matching HLA type.

Whole-study findings and limits: Pooled public TCR beta family frequency picked out CMV carriers with the relevant HLA. The ex vivo response was dominated by HLA-C-restricted CMV-specific TCR beta clonotypes.

TCRdb redid the calling of the reads with MiXCR, one entry per CDR3 protein. The sample lists fewer than 650,000 distinct CDR3 sequences; under 45% were seen once. This clonotype was found a few times. The antigen is undetermined. With 0 bases removed from V and 4 bases from J, the gap between germline ends came to 12 bases. Germline V gene sequence: CDR1 SGHTA, CDR2 FQGNSA. CDR3 length: 15 residues. Sample: cultured PBMCs, taken from culture after CMV antigen stimulation. The TCR comes from a human donor in good health (CMV status not recorded). Some clones in this sample may be carry-over from other donors' samples. The chain employs TRBV7-2 and TRBJ1-2; no clear D gene. The CDR3 sequence is CASSLANREGYGYTF. DNA for the CDR3: TGTGCCAGCAGCTTAGCTAATAGGGAAGGCTATGGCTACACCTTC.